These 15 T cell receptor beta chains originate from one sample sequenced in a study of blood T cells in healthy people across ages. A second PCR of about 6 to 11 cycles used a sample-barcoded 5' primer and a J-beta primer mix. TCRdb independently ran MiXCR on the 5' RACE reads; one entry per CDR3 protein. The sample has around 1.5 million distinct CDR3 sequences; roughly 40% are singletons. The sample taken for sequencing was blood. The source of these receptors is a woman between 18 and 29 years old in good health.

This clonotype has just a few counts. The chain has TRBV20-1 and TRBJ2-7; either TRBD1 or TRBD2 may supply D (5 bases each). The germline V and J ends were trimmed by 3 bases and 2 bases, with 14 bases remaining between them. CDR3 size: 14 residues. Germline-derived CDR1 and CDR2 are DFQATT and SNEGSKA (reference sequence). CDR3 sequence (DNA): TGCAGTGCTAGCCTACACCGGGGCCCCTACGAGCAGTACTTC. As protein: CSASLHRGPYEQYF.

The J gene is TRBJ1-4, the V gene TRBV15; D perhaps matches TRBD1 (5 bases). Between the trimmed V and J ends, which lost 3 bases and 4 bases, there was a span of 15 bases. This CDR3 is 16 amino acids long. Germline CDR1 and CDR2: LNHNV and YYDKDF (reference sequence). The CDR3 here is CATSSALRDYNEKLFF. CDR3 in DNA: TGTGCCACCAGCAGTGCCCTTCGGGACTATAATGAAAAACTGTTTTTT. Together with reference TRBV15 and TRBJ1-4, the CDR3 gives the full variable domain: DAMVIQNPRYQVTQFGKPVTLSCSQTLNHNVMYWYQQKSSQAPKLLFHYYDKDFNNEADTPDNFQSRRPNTSFCFLDIRSPGLGDTAMYLCATSSALRDYNEKLFFGSGTQLSVL.

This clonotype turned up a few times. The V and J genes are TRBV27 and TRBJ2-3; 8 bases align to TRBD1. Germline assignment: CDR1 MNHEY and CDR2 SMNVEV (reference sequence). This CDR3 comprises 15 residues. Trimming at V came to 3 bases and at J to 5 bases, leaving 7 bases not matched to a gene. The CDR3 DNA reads TGTGCCAGCAGTTTTGAGGACAGGGCAGGAGATACGCAGTATTTT. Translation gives CASSFEDRAGDTQYF.

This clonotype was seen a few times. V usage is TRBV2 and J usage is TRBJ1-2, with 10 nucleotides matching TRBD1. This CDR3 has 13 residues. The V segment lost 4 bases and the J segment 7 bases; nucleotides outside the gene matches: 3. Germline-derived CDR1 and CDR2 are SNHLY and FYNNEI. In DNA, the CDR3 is TGTGCCAGCAGTGGGACAGGGGGTCGTGGCTACACCTTC. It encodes CASSGTGGRGYTF.

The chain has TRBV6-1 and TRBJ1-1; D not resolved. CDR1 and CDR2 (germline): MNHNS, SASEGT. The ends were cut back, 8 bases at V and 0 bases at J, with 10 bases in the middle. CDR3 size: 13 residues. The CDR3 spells CASAFGVNTEAFF. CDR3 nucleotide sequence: TGTGCCAGCGCGTTTGGGGTGAACACTGAAGCTTTCTTT.

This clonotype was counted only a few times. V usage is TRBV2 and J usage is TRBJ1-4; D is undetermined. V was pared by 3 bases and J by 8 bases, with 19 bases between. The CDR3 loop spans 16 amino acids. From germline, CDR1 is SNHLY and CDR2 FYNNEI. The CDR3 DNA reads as TGTGCCAGCAGTGATTCTCCTCTCATATTCGGAGAAAAACTGTTTTTT. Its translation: CASSDSPLIFGEKLFF.

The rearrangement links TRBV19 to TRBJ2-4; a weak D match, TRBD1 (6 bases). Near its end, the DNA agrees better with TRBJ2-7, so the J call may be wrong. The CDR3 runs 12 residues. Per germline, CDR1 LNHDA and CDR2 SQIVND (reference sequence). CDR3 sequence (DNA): TGTGCCAGTGTCGGGACAACCTACGAGCAGTACTTC. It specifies CASVGTTYEQYF.

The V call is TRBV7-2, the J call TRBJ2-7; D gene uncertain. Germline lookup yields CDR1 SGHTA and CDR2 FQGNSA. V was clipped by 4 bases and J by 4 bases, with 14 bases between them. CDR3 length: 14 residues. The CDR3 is CASSSPEQRYEQYF. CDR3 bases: TGTGCCAGCAGCTCCCCGGAGCAGAGGTACGAGCAGTACTTC.

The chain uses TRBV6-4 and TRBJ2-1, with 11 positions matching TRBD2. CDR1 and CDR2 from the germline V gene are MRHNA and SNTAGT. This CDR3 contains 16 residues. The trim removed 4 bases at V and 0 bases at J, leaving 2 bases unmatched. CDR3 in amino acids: CASSVSGGVSYNEQFF. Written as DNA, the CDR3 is TGTGCCAGCAGTGTTAGCGGGGGGGTCTCCTACAATGAGCAGTTCTTC.

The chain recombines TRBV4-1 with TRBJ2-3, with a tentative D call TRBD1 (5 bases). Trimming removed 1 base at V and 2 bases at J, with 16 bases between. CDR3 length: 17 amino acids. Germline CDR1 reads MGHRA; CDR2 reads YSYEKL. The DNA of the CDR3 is TGCGCCAGCAGCCAAGGGGGCGGCAAATTCGCCACAGATACGCAGTATTTT. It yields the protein CASSQGGGKFATDTQYF.

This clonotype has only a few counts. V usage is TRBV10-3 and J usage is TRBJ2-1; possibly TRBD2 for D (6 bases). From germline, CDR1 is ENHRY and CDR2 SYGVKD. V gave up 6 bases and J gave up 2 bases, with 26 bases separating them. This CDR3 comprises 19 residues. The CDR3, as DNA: TGTGCCATCAGCGGGACCCCCGAAGAGGAGGGAGTCCCCTACAATGAGCAGTTCTTC. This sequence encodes CAISGTPEEEGVPYNEQFF.

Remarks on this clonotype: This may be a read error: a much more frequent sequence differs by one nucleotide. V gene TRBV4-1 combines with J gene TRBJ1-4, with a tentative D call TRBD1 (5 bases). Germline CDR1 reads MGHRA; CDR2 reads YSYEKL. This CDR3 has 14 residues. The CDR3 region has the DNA TGCGCCAGCAGCCCAGGGTCTACTAGTGAAAAACTGTTTTTT. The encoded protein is CASSPGSTSEKLFF.

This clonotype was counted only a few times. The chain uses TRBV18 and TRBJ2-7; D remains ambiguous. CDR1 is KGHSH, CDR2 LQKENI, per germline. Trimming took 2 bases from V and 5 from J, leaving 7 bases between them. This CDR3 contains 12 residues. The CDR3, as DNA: TGTGCCAGCTCACCAACAACAGACGAGCAGTACTTC. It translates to CASSPTTDEQYF.

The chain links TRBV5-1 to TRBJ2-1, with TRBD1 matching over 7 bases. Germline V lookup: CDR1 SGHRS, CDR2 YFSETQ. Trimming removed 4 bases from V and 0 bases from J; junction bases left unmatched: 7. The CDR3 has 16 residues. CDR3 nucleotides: TGCGCCAGCAGCCGGGGACAGACGAGCTCCTACAATGAGCAGTTCTTC. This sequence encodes CASSRGQTSSYNEQFF.

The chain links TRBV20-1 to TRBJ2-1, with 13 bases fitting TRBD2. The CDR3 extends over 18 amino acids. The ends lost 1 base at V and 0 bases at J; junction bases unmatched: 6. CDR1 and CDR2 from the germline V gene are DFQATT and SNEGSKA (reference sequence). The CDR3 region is CSARVGTSGTPSYNEQFF. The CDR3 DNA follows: TGCAGTGCTAGAGTGGGGACTAGCGGGACCCCCTCCTACAATGAGCAGTTCTTC.